These T cell receptor beta chains were read from a single sample in a study of identical twins. MiXCR, run by TCRdb on the 5' RACE reads, gives a single entry per CDR3 protein. Counted here are around 230,000 distinct CDR3 sequences, around 9.6% occurring once; the ten biggest clones make up 5.1%. What was sequenced was memory (CD45RO+) T cells sorted from blood. These receptors were taken from a woman aged 18-29 years in good health. The CDR3 runs from the conserved cysteine through the conserved F or W. A clone size is listed for some rows: how often the clone was seen (once, few, many), or a class if it is expanded.

J,V,size,length,CDR3
TRBJ2-1,TRBV29-1,many,16,CSVEGLAALSYNEQFF
TRBJ1-1,TRBV12-3/TRBV12-4,many,12,CASSLEGTEAFF
TRBJ1-1,TRBV11-3,few,13,CASSLKENTEAFF
TRBJ2-5,TRBV4-1,few,15,CASPKEQDPQETQYF
TRBJ2-1,TRBV7-6,many,16,CASSPYSGGAMGEQFF
TRBJ2-1,TRBV27,.,16,CASSFVRTSGFDEQFF
TRBJ2-1,TRBV18,.,15,CASSPTRDSLHEQFF
TRBJ2-7,TRBV9,few,15,CASSPIGLASYEQYF
TRBJ1-2,TRBV6-2/TRBV6-3,few,13,CASRKDTRYGYTF
TRBJ2-1,TRBV29-1,many,15,CSVEGERASADEQFF
TRBJ1-1,TRBV29-1,.,13,CSAKGQSNTEAFF
TRBJ1-1,TRBV5-1,many,15,CASSPRQGLNTEAFF
TRBJ1-1,TRBV20-1,.,16,CSARKKLAGGHTEAFF
TRBJ2-3,TRBV20-1,many,15,CSARVGGAFTDTQYF
TRBJ2-7,TRBV6-5,.,15,CASSYRAPATYEQYF
TRBJ1-6,TRBV9,few,14,CASSPQGIDSPLHF
TRBJ2-7,TRBV6-1,few,13,CASSPGSYYEQYF
TRBJ1-1,TRBV4-2,few,15,CASSQEGQGSTEAFF
TRBJ2-3,TRBV7-9,.,15,CAIHLGGRHPDTQYF
TRBJ1-1,TRBV6-1,.,11,CASRFNTEAFF
TRBJ1-1,TRBV20-1,.,15,CSANTGSNTNTEAFF
TRBJ2-1,TRBV20-1,few,14,CSAATTGLYNEQFF
TRBJ1-6,TRBV20-1,few,15,CSAKSGTGFNSPLHF
TRBJ2-1,TRBV9,medium-sized,19,CASSVATFGGPGTYNEQFF
TRBJ2-7,TRBV25-1,many,15,CASSDDRGLVYEQYF
TRBJ2-7,TRBV20-1,.,14,CSASPWSRGHEQYF
TRBJ1-2,TRBV5-4,.,13,CASSADGGHGYTF
TRBJ2-2,TRBV4-1,few,16,CASSQVGSSGRRELFF
TRBJ1-5,TRBV7-2,few,14,CASSPRTGHQPQHF
TRBJ2-7,TRBV7-8,.,14,CASSRDRGHGEQYF
TRBJ2-7,TRBV15,few,13,CATRQPRSYEQYF
TRBJ1-2,TRBV7-2,.,13,CASSPQGPGGYTF
TRBJ2-3,TRBV9,many,13,CASSVAGADTQYF
TRBJ1-1,TRBV18,few,14,CASSSLEGYTEAFF
TRBJ2-5,TRBV5-6,.,14,CASSLSSGVETQYF
TRBJ2-1,TRBV6-2/TRBV6-3,few,15,CASSLSDYAYNEQFF
TRBJ1-2,TRBV7-9,.,15,CASSFLDREGAGYTF
TRBJ2-1,TRBV7-2,many,15,CASSSGLETGNEQFF
TRBJ2-3,TRBV5-1,few,15,CASRTPGLAVDTQYF
TRBJ2-7,TRBV5-8,.,12,CASSPYVYEQYF
TRBJ1-2,TRBV4-1,few,15,CASSPGGALYYGYTF
TRBJ1-2,TRBV2,few,12,CASREVLYGYTF
TRBJ2-5,TRBV2,few,15,CASSFGQQAQETQYF